This TCR beta chain originates from a study of blood T cell repertoires in COVID-19. About the research overall: The origin of the acute and convalescent COVID-19 samples was the United States, Italy and Spain. Nucleic acid was either cDNA or gDNA, and it came from T cells, B-cell-depleted T cells, or PBMCs.

The CDR3 spans 15 residues. Germline CDR1 and CDR2: MGHDK and SYGVNS. After removal of 3 bases from V and 5 bases from J, the junction contained 6 bases not matched to a gene. In the original analysis: Amplified reference gene primers provided the basis for estimating nucleated cell counts. The repertoire was sequenced with immunoSEQ multiplex PCR; TCRdb's copy has only in-frame clones and lacks some. D and trimming were read from the DNA, whereas the V and J calls and clone size are those reported in that table. The data contain 200,000 to 250,000 clones, 84% of them singletons. The TCR originated in a woman older than 75 with active or convalescent COVID-19. The source material was peripheral blood. This chain uses TRBV25-1 with TRBJ1-2, with TRBD1 matching over 10 bases. The CDR3 sequence: CASSDTRQGAYGYTF. In DNA form, the CDR3 reads TGTGCCAGCAGTGATACTCGACAGGGGGCTTATGGCTACACCTTC.